The clone carrying this T cell receptor beta chain was counted between two and nine times. A heparinised blood draw that averaged around 100 mL was obtained once from each donor. By way of CD45RO/CCR7/CD25/CD127/CD95/CD27, the CD4+ regulatory, stem cell-like memory, central memory and naive cells were sorted. The entry originates in a study of beta chain features in type 1 diabetes. Reverse transcription of all isolated RNA meant that expressed TCRB transcripts were sequenced. Clones were sequenced by immunoSEQ multiplex PCR, and TCRdb holds only the in-frame ones, with some missing. The sample lists approximately 300,000 clones, approximately 9.9% seen once, with roughly 0.014% in the top ten. The CDR3 totals 17 residues. Germline V lookup: CDR1 MDHEN, CDR2 SYDVKM. Unmatched junction bases numbered 9, after V lost 6 bases and J lost 0 bases.

This TCR derives from a woman aged 25 to 39 in good health. The chain has TRBV28 and TRBJ1-1, with 11 positions matching TRBD1. Sequencing input: naive CD4+ T cells from blood. The CDR3 bases are TGTGCCAGCAGACCTGGGACAGGGGGAATCATGAACACTGAAGCTTTCTTT. Protein product: CASRPGTGGIMNTEAFF.